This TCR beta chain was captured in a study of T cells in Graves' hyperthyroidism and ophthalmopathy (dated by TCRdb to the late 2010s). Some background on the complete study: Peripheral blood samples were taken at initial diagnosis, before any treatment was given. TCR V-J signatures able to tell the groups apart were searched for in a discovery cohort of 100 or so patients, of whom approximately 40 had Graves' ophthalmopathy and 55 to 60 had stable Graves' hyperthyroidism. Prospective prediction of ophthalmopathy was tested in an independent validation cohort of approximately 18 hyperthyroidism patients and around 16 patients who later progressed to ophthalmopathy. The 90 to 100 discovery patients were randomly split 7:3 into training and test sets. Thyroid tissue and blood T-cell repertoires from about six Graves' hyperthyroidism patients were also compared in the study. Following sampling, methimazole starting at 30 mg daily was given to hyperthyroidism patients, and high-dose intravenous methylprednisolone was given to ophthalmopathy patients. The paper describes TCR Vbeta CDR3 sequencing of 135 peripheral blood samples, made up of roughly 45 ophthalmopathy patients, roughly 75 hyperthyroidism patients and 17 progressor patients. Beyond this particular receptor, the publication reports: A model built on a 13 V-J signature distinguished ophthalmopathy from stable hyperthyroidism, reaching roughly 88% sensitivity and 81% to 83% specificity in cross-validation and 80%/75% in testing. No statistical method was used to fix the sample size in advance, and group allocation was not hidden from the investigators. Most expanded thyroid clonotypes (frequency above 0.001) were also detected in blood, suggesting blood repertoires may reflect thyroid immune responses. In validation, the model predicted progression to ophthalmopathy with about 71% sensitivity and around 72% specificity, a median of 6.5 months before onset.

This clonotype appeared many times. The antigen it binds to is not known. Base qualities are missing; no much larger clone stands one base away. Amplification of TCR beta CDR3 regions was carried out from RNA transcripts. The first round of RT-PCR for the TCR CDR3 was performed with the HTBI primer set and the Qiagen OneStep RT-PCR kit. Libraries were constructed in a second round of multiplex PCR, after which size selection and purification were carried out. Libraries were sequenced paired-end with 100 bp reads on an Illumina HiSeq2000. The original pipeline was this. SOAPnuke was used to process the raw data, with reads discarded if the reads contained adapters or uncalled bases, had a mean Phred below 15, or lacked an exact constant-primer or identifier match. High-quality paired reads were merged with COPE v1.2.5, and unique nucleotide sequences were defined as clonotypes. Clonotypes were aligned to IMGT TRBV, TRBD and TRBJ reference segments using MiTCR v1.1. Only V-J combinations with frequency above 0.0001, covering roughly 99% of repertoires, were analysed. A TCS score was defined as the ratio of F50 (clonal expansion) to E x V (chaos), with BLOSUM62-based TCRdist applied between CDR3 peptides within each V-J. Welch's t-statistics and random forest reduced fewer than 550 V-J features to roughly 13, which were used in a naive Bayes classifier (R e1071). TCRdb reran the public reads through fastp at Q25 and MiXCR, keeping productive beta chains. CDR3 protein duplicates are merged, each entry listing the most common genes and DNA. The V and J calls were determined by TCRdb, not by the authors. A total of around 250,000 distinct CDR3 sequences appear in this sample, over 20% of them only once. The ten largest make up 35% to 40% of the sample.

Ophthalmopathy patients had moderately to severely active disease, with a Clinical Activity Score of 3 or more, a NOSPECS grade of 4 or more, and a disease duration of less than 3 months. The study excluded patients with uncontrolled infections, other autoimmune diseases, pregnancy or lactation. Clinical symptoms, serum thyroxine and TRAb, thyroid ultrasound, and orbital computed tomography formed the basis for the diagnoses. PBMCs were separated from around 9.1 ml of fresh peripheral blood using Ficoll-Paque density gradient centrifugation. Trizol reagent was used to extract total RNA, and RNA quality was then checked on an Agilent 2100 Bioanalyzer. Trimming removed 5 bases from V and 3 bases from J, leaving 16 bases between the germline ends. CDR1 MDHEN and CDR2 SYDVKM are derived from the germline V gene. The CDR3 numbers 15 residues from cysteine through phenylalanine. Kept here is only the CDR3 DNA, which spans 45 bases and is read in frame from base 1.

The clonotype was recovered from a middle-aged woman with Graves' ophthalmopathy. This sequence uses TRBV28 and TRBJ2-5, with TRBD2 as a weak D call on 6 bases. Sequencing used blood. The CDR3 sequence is CASSPTSAGKETQYF. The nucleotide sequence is TGTGCCAGCAGTCCGACGTCAGCGGGCAAAGAGACCCAGTACTTC. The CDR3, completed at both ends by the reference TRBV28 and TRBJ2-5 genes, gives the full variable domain DVKVTQSSRYLVKRTGEKVFLECVQDMDHENMFWYRQDPGLGLRLIYFSYDVKMKEKGDIPEGYSVSREKKERFSLILESASTNQTSMYLCASSPTSAGKETQYFGPGTRLLVL.